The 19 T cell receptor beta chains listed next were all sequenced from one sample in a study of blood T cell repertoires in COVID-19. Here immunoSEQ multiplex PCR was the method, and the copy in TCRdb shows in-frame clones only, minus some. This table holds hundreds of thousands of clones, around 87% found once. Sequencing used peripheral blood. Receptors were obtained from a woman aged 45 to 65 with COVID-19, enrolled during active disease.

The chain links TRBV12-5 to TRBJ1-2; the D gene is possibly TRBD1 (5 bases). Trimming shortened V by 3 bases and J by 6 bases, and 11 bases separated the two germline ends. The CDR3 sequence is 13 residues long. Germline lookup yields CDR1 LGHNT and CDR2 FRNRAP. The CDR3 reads CASGLWGADGYTF. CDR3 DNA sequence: TGTGCTAGTGGTTTATGGGGCGCGGATGGCTACACCTTC.

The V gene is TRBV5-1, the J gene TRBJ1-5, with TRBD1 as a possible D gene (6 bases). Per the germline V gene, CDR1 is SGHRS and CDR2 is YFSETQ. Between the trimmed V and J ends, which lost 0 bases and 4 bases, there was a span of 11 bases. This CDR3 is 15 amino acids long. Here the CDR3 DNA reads TGCGCCAGCAGCTTGGAGACAGGAAGGAATCAGCCCCAGCATTTT. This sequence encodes CASSLETGRNQPQHF.

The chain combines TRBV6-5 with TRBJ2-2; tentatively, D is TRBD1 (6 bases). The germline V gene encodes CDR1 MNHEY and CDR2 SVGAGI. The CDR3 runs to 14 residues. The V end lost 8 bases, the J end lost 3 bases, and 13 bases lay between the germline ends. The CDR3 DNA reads TGTGCCAGCTTTTCCGGGACACACACCGGGGAGCTGTTTTTT. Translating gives CASFSGTHTGELFF.

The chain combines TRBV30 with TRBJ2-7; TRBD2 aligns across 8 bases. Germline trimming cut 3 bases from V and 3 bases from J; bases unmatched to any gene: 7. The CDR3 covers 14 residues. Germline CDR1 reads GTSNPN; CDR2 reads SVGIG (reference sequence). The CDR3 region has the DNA TGTGCCTGGAGGGAGACTAGCGAGAGCTACGAGCAGTACTTC. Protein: CAWRETSESYEQYF. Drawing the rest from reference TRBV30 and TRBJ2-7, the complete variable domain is SQTIHQWPATLVQPVGSPLSLECTVEGTSNPNLYWYRQAAGRGLQLLFYSVGIGQISSEVPQNLSASRPQDRQFILSSKKLLLSDSGFYLCAWRETSESYEQYFGPGTRLTVT.

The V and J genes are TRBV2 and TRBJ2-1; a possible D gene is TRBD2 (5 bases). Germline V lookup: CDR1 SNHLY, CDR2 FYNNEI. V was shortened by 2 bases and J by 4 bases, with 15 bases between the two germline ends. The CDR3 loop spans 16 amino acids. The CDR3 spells CASSERGHELYNEQFF. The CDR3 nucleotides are TGTGCCAGCAGTGAACGAGGGCACGAACTTTACAATGAGCAGTTCTTC.

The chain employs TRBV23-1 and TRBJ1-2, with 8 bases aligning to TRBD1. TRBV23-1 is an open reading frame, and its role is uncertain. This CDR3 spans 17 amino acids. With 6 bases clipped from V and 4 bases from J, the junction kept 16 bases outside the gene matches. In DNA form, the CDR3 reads TGCGCCAGCAGAGTCAATCCCCAGGGGGCGCCCGCCTATGGCTACACCTTC. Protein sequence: CASRVNPQGAPAYGYTF.

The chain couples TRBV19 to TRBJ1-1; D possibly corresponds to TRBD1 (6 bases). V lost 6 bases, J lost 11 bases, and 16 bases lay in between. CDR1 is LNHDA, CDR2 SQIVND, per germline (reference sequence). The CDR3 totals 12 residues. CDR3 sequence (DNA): TGTGCCAGTAGAACAACAGGGTTTCAGGCTTTCTTT. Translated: CASRTTGFQAFF.

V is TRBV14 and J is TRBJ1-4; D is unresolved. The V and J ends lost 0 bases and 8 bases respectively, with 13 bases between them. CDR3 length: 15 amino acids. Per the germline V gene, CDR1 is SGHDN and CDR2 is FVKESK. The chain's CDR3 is CASSQDRVGREKLFF. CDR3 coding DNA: TGTGCCAGCAGCCAAGACCGGGTAGGAAGGGAAAAACTGTTTTTT.

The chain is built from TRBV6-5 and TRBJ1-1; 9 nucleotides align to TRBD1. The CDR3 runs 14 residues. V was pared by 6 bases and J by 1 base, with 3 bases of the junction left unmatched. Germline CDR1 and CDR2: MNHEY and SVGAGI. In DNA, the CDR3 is TGTGCCAGCAGGGACAGGGGAACGAACACTGAAGCTTTCTTT. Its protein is CASRDRGTNTEAFF.

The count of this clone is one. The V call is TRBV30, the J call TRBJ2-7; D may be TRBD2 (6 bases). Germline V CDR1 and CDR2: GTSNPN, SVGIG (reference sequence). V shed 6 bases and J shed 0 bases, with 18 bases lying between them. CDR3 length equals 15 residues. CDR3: CACPRSGRSSYEQYF. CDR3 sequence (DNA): TGTGCCTGCCCCAGGAGCGGGCGGAGCTCCTACGAGCAGTACTTC.

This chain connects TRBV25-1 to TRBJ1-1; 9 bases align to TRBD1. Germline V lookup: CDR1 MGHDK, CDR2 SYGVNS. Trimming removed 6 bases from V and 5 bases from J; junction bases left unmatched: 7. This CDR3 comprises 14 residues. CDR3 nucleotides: TGTGCCAGCAGCCAGACAGGGGGGCAAACTGAAGCTTTCTTT. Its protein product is CASSQTGGQTEAFF.

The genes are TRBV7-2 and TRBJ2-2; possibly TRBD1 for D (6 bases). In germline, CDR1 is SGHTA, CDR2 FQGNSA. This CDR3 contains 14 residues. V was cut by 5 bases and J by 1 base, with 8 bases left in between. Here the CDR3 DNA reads TGTGCCAGCAGCCCGACAGGGAACACCGGGGAGCTGTTTTTT. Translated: CASSPTGNTGELFF.

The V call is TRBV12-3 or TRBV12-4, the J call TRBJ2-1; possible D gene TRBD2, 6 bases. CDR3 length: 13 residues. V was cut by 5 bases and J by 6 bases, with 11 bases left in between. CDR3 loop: CASSLRGANEQFF. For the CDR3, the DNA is TGTGCCAGCAGTCTACGCGGGGCCAATGAGCAGTTCTTC.

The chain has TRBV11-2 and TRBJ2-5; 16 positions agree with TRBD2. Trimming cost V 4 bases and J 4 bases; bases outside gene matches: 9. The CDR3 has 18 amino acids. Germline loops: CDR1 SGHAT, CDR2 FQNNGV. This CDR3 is CASSSTGTSGRAVETQYF. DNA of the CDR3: TGTGCCAGCAGCTCCACCGGGACTAGCGGGAGGGCTGTAGAGACCCAGTACTTC.

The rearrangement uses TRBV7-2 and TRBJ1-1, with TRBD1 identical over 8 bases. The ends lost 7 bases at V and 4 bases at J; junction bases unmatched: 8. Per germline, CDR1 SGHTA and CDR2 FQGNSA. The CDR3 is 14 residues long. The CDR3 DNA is TGTGCCAGCACCTTTATTACAGGGGGCACTGAAGCTTTCTTT. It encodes CASTFITGGTEAFF.

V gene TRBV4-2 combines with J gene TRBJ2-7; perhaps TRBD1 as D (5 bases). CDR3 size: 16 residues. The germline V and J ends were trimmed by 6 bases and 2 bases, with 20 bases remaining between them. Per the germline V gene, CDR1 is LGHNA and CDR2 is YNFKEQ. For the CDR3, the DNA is TGTGCCAGCAGTCAAACAAGGGGTGGCCCCACCTACGAGCAGTACTTC. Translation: CASSQTRGGPTYEQYF.

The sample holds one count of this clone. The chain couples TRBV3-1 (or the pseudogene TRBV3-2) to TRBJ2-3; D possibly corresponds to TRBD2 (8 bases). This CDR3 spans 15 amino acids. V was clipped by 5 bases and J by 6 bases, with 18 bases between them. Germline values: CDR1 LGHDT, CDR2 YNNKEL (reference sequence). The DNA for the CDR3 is TGTGCCAGCAGCTATAGCGGGGCAGGGGGGGATACGCAGTATTTT. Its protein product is CASSYSGAGGDTQYF.

The CDR3 nucleotides are TGTGCCAGCTCACCCATGGGGACAGGCACCGGGGAGCTGTTTTTT. As protein: CASSPMGTGTGELFF. The chain links TRBV18 to TRBJ2-2, with TRBD1 identical over 8 bases. This CDR3 region has 15 residues. The V gene's germline CDR1 is KGHSH and CDR2 LQKENI. With V trimmed by 3 bases and J by 4 bases, 4 bases remained unmatched. The complete variable domain, with remaining parts taken from reference TRBV18 and TRBJ2-2, reads NAGVMQNPRHLVRRRGQEARLRCSPMKGHSHVYWYRQLPEEGLKFMVYLQKENIIDESGMPKERFSAEFPKEGPSILRIQQVVRGDSAAYFCASSPMGTGTGELFFGEGSRLTVL.

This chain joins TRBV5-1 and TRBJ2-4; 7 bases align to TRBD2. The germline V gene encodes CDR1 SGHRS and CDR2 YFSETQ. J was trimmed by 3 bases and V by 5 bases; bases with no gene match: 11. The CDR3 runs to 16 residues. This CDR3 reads CASSSIAGGVKNIQYF. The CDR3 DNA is TGCGCCAGCAGTTCAATAGCGGGTGGGGTCAAAAACATTCAGTACTTC.